This TCR beta chain was captured by sequencing in a study of OX40 agonist ivuxolimab in advanced cancers. The overall study: Allowance was made for prior anti-PD-1, anti-PD-L1 or anti-CTLA-4 therapy, and roughly 40% had some.

The assay was immunoSEQ multiplex PCR, and TCRdb's table has in-frame clones only and misses some. The table includes tens of thousands of clones, approximately 90% detected once. CDR1 is LNHDA and CDR2 is SQIVND in the germline V gene (reference sequence). V trimming: 4 bases; J trimming: 3 bases; junction bases outside the gene matches: 2. The CDR3 sequence is 14 residues long. This sequence originates from an adult with an advanced solid tumor such as melanoma, head and neck, liver or kidney cancer. The specimen comprised CD4+ or CD8+ T cells sorted from blood, sampled in a trial of the OX40 agonist ivuxolimab. The chain employs TRBV19 and TRBJ2-5; 10 nucleotides match TRBD2. This CDR3 is CASSTSGGEETQYF. CDR3 DNA sequence: TGTGCCAGTAGTACTAGCGGGGGAGAAGAGACCCAGTACTTC.